A selection of T cell receptor beta chains follows, all from one sample in a study of cytomegalovirus exposure and HLA in healthy donors. Assay: immunoSEQ multiplex PCR; the TCRdb copy retains only in-frame clones and omits some. Of around 150,000 clones detected, approximately 57% appear once; the ten largest clones hold approximately 1.7%. The sample consisted of PBMCs. Receptors were obtained from a male donor in good health and CMV-seronegative. The CDR3 runs from the conserved cysteine through the conserved F or W. The D gene is left open where the match is weak. Clone size appears in some rows only: once, few, many, or a class for an expanded clone.

abundance	v_gene	d_gene	j_gene	CDR3nt	CDR3aa
few	TRBV6-5	-	TRBJ2-7	TGTGCCAGCAGCGCGAGCAGGAGGGGCGAGCAGTACTTC	CASSASRRGEQYF
-	TRBV28	-	TRBJ1-2	TGTGCCAGCAGGCTAGGAACCTATGGCTACACCTTC	CASRLGTYGYTF
-	TRBV2	-	TRBJ1-4	TGTGCCAGCAGTGGTACAGATGAAAAACTGTTTTTT	CASSGTDEKLFF
-	TRBV5-4	-	TRBJ2-3	TGTGCCAGCGAGGGGGGACAGATATCCGATACGCAGTATTTT	CASEGGQISDTQYF
-	TRBV27	TRBD1	TRBJ2-7	TGTGCCAGCACCGATCCCGGGACAGGGCTCTACGAGCAGTACTTC	CASTDPGTGLYEQYF
many	TRBV2	TRBD1	TRBJ2-2	TGTGCCAGCAGTCCGGACAGGGGAGGTGGGGAGCTGTTTTTT	CASSPDRGGGELFF
-	TRBV19	-	TRBJ1-1	TGTGCCAGTAGTCTATTCGTGGAAGCTTTCTTT	CASSLFVEAFF
few	TRBV9	-	TRBJ1-4	TGTGCCAGCAGTCCCAGATTTGGTGAAAAACTGTTTTTT	CASSPRFGEKLFF
few	TRBV5-1	TRBD1	TRBJ2-1	TGCGCCAGCAGATCCGGGACAGGGGACTACAATGAGCAGTTCTTC	CASRSGTGDYNEQFF
-	TRBV7-3	-	TRBJ2-2	TGTGCCAGCAGCTCAAACCAGGGTTGGTTCGGGGAGCTGTTTTTT	CASSSNQGWFGELFF
-	TRBV7-3	TRBD1	TRBJ1-1	TGTGCCAGCAGCTCGGGACAGGGGAGGACTGAAGCTTTCTTT	CASSSGQGRTEAFF
-	TRBV7-2	-	TRBJ2-7	TGTGCCAGCAGACTAGGGATAAACGCCTACGAGCAGTACTTC	CASRLGINAYEQYF
-	TRBV4-3	-	TRBJ2-3	TGCGCCAGCAGCCGATCCTTGGGGGGGGGCTATTACACAGATACGCAGTATTTT	CASSRSLGGGYYTDTQYF
-	TRBV4-3	-	TRBJ1-5	TGCGCCAGCAGCCAAGTTCTTCTCGGGACAAGTTTTGGGAATCAGCCCCAGCATTTT	CASSQVLLGTSFGNQPQHF
-	TRBV6-5	-	TRBJ1-1	TGTGCCAGCAGTTACTCTCACAGGGCAAACACTGAAGCTTTCTTT	CASSYSHRANTEAFF
once	TRBV27	-	TRBJ1-5	TGTGCCAGCAGTTTGGACAGCTCGAGGCCCCAGCATTTT	CASSLDSSRPQHF
-	TRBV11-2	-	TRBJ2-1	TGTGCCAGCAGCTTAGACGCGGGGGCGTACAATGAGCAGTTCTTC	CASSLDAGAYNEQFF
few	TRBV6-1	-	TRBJ1-5	TGTGCCAGCAGAACACCAGTGTCTCAGCCCCAGCATTTT	CASRTPVSQPQHF
-	TRBV6-1	TRBD2	TRBJ2-2	TGTGCCAGCAGTGAGGTAGCGGGGGGAATCGGGGAGCTGTTTTTT	CASSEVAGGIGELFF
-	TRBV2	TRBD2	TRBJ2-1	TGTGCCAGCAGTGAGGTTTTTTTCCAGCGGGGGGGCTCCTACAATGAGCAGTTCTTC	CASSEVFFQRGGSYNEQFF
few	TRBV30	TRBD1	TRBJ2-1	TGTGCCAGACAGGGGACGAATGAGCAGTTCTTC	CARQGTNEQFF
-	TRBV7-9	-	TRBJ1-2	TGTTCCAGCAGCTTAGATTTCCCAGACGGGAAGGGCTATGGCTACACCTTC	CSSSLDFPDGKGYGYTF
few	TRBV15	-	TRBJ2-3	TGTGCCACCAGCAGAGGACGGGCAGATACGCAGTATTTT	CATSRGRADTQYF
-	TRBV28	TRBD2	TRBJ2-3	TGTGCCAGCAGACGGACTAGCGGGGTCACAGATACGCAGTATTTT	CASRRTSGVTDTQYF
few	TRBV7-9	-	TRBJ2-3	TGTGCCAGCAGCTCCCTTTTCGGACTTGTTAGCACAGATACGCAGTATTTT	CASSSLFGLVSTDTQYF
-	TRBV9	TRBD2	TRBJ2-3	TGTGCCAGCAGCCCTAGCGGGGGGCGCACAGATACGCAGTATTTT	CASSPSGGRTDTQYF
-	TRBV7-7	-	TRBJ2-5	TGTGCTAGCAGTCTGATCGGCGGGACAGAAGAGACCCAGTACTTC	CASSLIGGTEETQYF
-	TRBV12-2	-	TRBJ2-7	TGTGCAAGTGGAGCGTTACCTCGGACAGGGGGCACCGACGAGCAGTACTTC	CASGALPRTGGTDEQYF
-	TRBV30	-	TRBJ2-3	TGTGCCTGGAGTGGACAGGTTAGCACAGATACGCAGTATTTT	CAWSGQVSTDTQYF
-	TRBV7-2	TRBD2	TRBJ2-2	TGTGCCAGCAGCTTAGCGCATACGACTAGCGTTCCCGGGGAGCTGTTTTTT	CASSLAHTTSVPGELFF
-	TRBV11-2	TRBD1	TRBJ1-2	TGTGCCAGCAGCTTATCCCTTGGACAGGGGGCGCGCTATGGCTACACCTTC	CASSLSLGQGARYGYTF
-	TRBV5-5	-	TRBJ2-7	TGTGCCAGCAGCTTGAATACAGGTGTTTGGTACGAGCAGTACTTC	CASSLNTGVWYEQYF
-	TRBV16	-	TRBJ1-1	TGTGCCAGCAGCCAATCGGGGAGGAACACTGAAGCTTTCTTT	CASSQSGRNTEAFF
-	TRBV18	-	TRBJ1-3	TGTGCCAGCTCACCGCGGGACCCCCAGGCCGGAAACACCATATATTTT	CASSPRDPQAGNTIYF
-	TRBV13	TRBD2	TRBJ2-7	TGTGCCAGCAGCCTACTAGCGGACTCATACGAGCAGTACTTC	CASSLLADSYEQYF
-	TRBV7-9	TRBD1	TRBJ2-5	TGTGCCAGCAGCCAGGGGACAGGGTTGTTCGAGACCCAGTACTTC	CASSQGTGLFETQYF
few	TRBV4-3	TRBD2	TRBJ2-1	TGCGCCAGCAGCCAAGGACGGACTAGTTCCCATGAGCAGTTCTTC	CASSQGRTSSHEQFF
once	TRBV12-5	TRBD1	TRBJ1-5	TGTGCTAGTGGCTCGGGACAGCCCTATAGCAATCAGCCCCAGCATTTT	CASGSGQPYSNQPQHF
-	TRBV28	TRBD1	TRBJ2-2	TGTGCCAGCAGTTTATGGTCAGGGGGAAACACCGGGGAGCTGTTTTTT	CASSLWSGGNTGELFF
-	TRBV10-3	-	TRBJ1-5	TGTGCCATCAGTGAGTCGGGGCCCATGGGCAATCAGCCCCAGCATTTT	CAISESGPMGNQPQHF
-	TRBV5-6	TRBD1	TRBJ1-5	TGTGCCAGCAGCTTGGGAGGGACAGGGACCAATCAGCCCCAGCATTTT	CASSLGGTGTNQPQHF
-	TRBV6-5	TRBD1	TRBJ1-6	TGTGCCAGCAGTGGGGGACAGGTTAAGAGTGGCCTCCACTTT	CASSGGQVKSGLHF
-	TRBV18	TRBD1	TRBJ1-1	TGTGCCAGCTCGCCTACAGGGGGGTCGGTCACTGAAGCTTTCTTT	CASSPTGGSVTEAFF
-	TRBV14	-	TRBJ1-3	TGTGCCAGCAGCCATTACAGGGATGGAGGAAACACCATATATTTT	CASSHYRDGGNTIYF
-	TRBV6-5	-	TRBJ1-6	TGTGCCAGCAGTTACTCAGGAGCTTATAATTCACCCCTCCACTTT	CASSYSGAYNSPLHF
-	TRBV2	-	TRBJ1-1	TGTGCCAGCGGGGGCGCTTCCGGGAACACTGAAGCTTTCTTT	CASGGASGNTEAFF
-	TRBV4-2	TRBD1	TRBJ1-2	TGTGCCAGCAGCCAAGAGAGGACAGGCGTATATGGCTACACCTTC	CASSQERTGVYGYTF
-	TRBV5-1	TRBD1	TRBJ2-7	TGCGCCAGCAGCTTAGGACAGGGGGCCCACGAGCAGTACTTC	CASSLGQGAHEQYF
-	TRBV9	-	TRBJ2-7	TGTGCCAGCAGCGTAGGCGGACTGAGCTCCTACGAGCAGTACTTC	CASSVGGLSSYEQYF
-	TRBV9	-	TRBJ1-2	TGTGCCAGCAGCCCAGGGACACTCTATGGCTACACCTTC	CASSPGTLYGYTF
-	TRBV11-3	-	TRBJ1-2	TGTGCCAGCAGCTTAGTCACCGGGAGGTTAGGGGATGGCTACACCTTC	CASSLVTGRLGDGYTF
-	TRBV7-8	-	TRBJ1-2	TGTGCCAGCAGCTCGTTAGGGGGAAGTTATGGCTACACCTTC	CASSSLGGSYGYTF
-	TRBV28	-	TRBJ2-7	TGTGCCAGCAGCATCCAGGGGAGCTCCTACGAGCAGTACTTC	CASSIQGSSYEQYF
-	TRBV6-6	-	TRBJ2-7	TGTGCCAGCAGTTACTTCTCGGACAGCTACGAGCAGTACTTC	CASSYFSDSYEQYF
-	TRBV19	-	TRBJ1-4	TGTGCCAGTACCCCAGTCTTCCGAGAAAAACTGTTTTTT	CASTPVFREKLFF
-	TRBV11-1	TRBD1	TRBJ2-7	TGTGCCAGCAGCCCTGACAGGGGGGTTTCCTACGAGCAGTACTTC	CASSPDRGVSYEQYF
few	TRBV11-3	-	TRBJ2-1	TGTGCCAGCAGCTTAGAGGCAGGGCTCGATGAGCAGTTCTTC	CASSLEAGLDEQFF